This passage covers 20 T cell receptor beta chains from one sample sequenced in a study of shared clonotypes between healthy human individuals. Clones were read by immunoSEQ multiplex PCR, and TCRdb kept only the in-frame ones, dropping some. The top ten hold roughly 0.36% of the sample, which has under 1,900,000 clones, 97% to 99% seen once. Input material: naive CD4+ T cells sorted from blood. Documented subset: CD45RA+ positively selected. The receptors were gathered from a man aged 30-40 years in good health.

The chain carries TRBV13 and TRBJ1-4; D not resolved. Looked up from germline, CDR1 is PRHDT and CDR2 is FYEKMQ (reference sequence). The CDR3 spans 15 residues. V lost 1 base and J lost 4, with 10 bases in between. Here the CDR3 reads CASSLVGTGNEKLFF. The CDR3 DNA reads TGTGCCAGCAGCTTAGTTGGCACGGGTAATGAAAAACTGTTTTTT.

The chain joins TRBV28 to TRBJ1-1, with 7 bases aligning to TRBD1. V trimming: 6 bases; J trimming: 7 bases; junction bases outside the gene matches: 5. The germline V gene encodes CDR1 MDHEN and CDR2 SYDVKM. The CDR3 has 12 residues. CDR3 sequence: CASRQGLGEAFF. In nucleotides, the CDR3 is TGTGCCAGCAGACAGGGGCTGGGTGAAGCTTTCTTT.

The chain links TRBV7-9 to TRBJ2-1; TRBD1 might be the D (6 bases). The CDR3 is 15 residues long. In germline, CDR1 is SEHNR, CDR2 FQNEAQ (reference sequence). V lost 7 bases and J 4 bases, leaving 17 bases between the germline ends. Here the CDR3 reads CASNRQATKYNEQFF. In nucleotides, the CDR3 is TGTGCCAGCAACCGACAGGCGACCAAGTACAATGAGCAGTTCTTC.

The CDR3 coding sequence is TGTGCCAGCAGCTTCTCGCGACTCCCGAACACCGGGGAGCTGTTTTTT. Translation: CASSFSRLPNTGELFF. The genes are TRBV7-2 and TRBJ2-2, with D hard to call. There are 16 residues in the CDR3. Germline assignment: CDR1 SGHTA and CDR2 FQGNSA. V was shortened by 3 bases and J by 0 bases, with 11 bases between the two germline ends.

This rearrangement joins TRBV7-8 to TRBJ1-4, with a possible D match to TRBD1 (5 bases). Germline loops: CDR1 SGHVS, CDR2 FQNEAQ. The CDR3 extends over 15 amino acids. V was cut by 0 bases and J by 8 bases, with 13 bases left in between. CDR3 nucleotide sequence: TGTGCCAGCAGCTTAGCCGGGCAGGGCGGGGAAAAACTGTTTTTT. This sequence encodes CASSLAGQGGEKLFF. Based on the CDR3 plus reference TRBV7-8 and TRBJ1-4, the full variable domain is GAGVSQSPRYKVAKRGQDVALRCDPISGHVSLFWYQQALGQGPEFLTYFQNEAQLDKSGLPSDRFFAERPEGSVSTLKIQRTQQEDSAVYLCASSLAGQGGEKLFFGSGTQLSVL.

The chain links TRBV18 to TRBJ2-2, with 8 positions matching TRBD2. J was trimmed by 1 base and V by 2 bases; bases with no gene match: 3. The CDR3 contains 16 residues. Germline CDR1 and CDR2: KGHSH and LQKENI. The CDR3 DNA is TGTGCCAGCTCACCATACCTAGCGGGGAACACCGGGGAGCTGTTTTTT. This encodes CASSPYLAGNTGELFF.

This clone was seen a single time. This rearrangement joins TRBV5-1 to TRBJ2-7; tentatively, D is TRBD1 (7 bases). Germline V gene data show CDR1 as SGHRS and CDR2 as YFSETQ. This CDR3 is 15 amino acids long. V dropped 3 bases and J dropped 0 bases, with 13 bases sitting between them. CDR3 protein: CASSWRDSGSYEQYF. The CDR3 nucleotides are TGCGCCAGCAGCTGGCGGGACAGCGGCTCCTACGAGCAGTACTTC.

This rearrangement joins TRBV27 to TRBJ2-1; TRBD1 aligns across 10 bases. Germline-derived CDR1 and CDR2 are MNHEY and SMNVEV (reference sequence). The CDR3 length is 15 residues. With V trimmed by 3 bases and J by 8 bases, 7 bases remained unmatched. The CDR3 DNA reads TGTGCCAGCAGTTTCGACAGGGGGCGCGGGCATGAGCAGTTCTTC. The encoded protein is CASSFDRGRGHEQFF.

The V call is TRBV5-4, the J call TRBJ2-7; TRBD2 matches 10 bases. The CDR3 extends over 14 amino acids. V lost 3 bases, J lost 4 bases, and 4 bases stayed unmatched. Germline CDR1 SGHNT, CDR2 YYREEE (reference sequence). The CDR3: CASSSSSGRYEQYF. CDR3 DNA sequence: TGTGCCAGCAGCTCTAGTAGCGGGAGGTACGAGCAGTACTTC. Supplemented by reference TRBV5-4 and TRBJ2-7, the full variable domain reads ETGVTQSPTHLIKTRGQQVTLRCSSQSGHNTVSWYQQALGQGPQFIFQYYREEENGRGNFPPRFSGLQFPNYSSELNVNALELDDSALYLCASSSSSGRYEQYFGPGTRLTVT.

The chain employs TRBV7-2 and TRBJ2-1, with D hard to call. Germline V gene data show CDR1 as SGHTA and CDR2 as FQGNSA. CDR3 length: 15 amino acids. Trimming cost V 1 base and J 0 bases, with 7 bases left between them. This chain's CDR3 is CASSLDSSSYNEQFF. CDR3 DNA: TGTGCCAGCAGCTTAGATTCAAGCTCCTACAATGAGCAGTTCTTC.

J is TRBJ2-1 and V is TRBV2; 7 bases are a match to TRBD1. Losses at the gene ends were 6 bases for V and 1 base for J; bases not matched to a gene: 3. Germline V gives CDR1 SNHLY, CDR2 FYNNEI. CDR3 length: 14 amino acids. In DNA, the CDR3 is TGTGCCAGCAGGTTGACAGGGTCCTACAATGAGCAGTTCTTC. Its translation is CASRLTGSYNEQFF.

This rearrangement joins TRBV7-2 to TRBJ2-7; 9 bases agree with TRBD1. The CDR3 length is 15 residues. The germline CDR1 and CDR2 sequences are SGHTA and FQGNSA. V shed 5 bases, J shed 0 bases, and the junction held 5 bases outside the gene matches. CDR3 in DNA: TGTGCCAGCAGCAGAGCGGGACAGGGCTCCTACGAGCAGTACTTC. This gives the protein CASSRAGQGSYEQYF.

The chain employs TRBV5-1 and TRBJ1-5; 8 bases line up with TRBD1. Trimming removed 4 bases from V and 4 bases from J; junction bases left unmatched: 10. This CDR3 is built from 16 residues. The V gene's germline CDR1 is SGHRS and CDR2 YFSETQ. The CDR3 bases are TGCGCCAGCAGCGAAGGGACAGGCGCCGCTAATCAGCCCCAGCATTTT. Amino acid sequence: CASSEGTGAANQPQHF.

In its sample, this clone was seen once. The CDR3 nucleotides are TGTGCCAGCAGGTCGGGCCCTTTCCCTAGCTATGGCTACACCTTC. It codes for CASRSGPFPSYGYTF. The J gene is TRBJ1-2, the V gene TRBV5-5; unclear D gene. CDR1 is SGHKS, CDR2 YYEKEE, per germline (reference sequence). V lost 5 bases and J lost 4, with 18 bases in between. The CDR3 totals 15 residues.

The chain couples TRBV5-6 to TRBJ2-1; TRBD1 agrees at 8 bases. The CDR3 runs 15 residues. The V gene's germline CDR1 is SGHDT and CDR2 YYEEEE. Trimming took 6 bases from V and 4 from J; bases not matched to a gene: 9. Here the CDR3 DNA reads TGTGCCAGCACCTCGGGGACAGGAGGATACAATGAGCAGTTCTTC. Translated, it gives CASTSGTGGYNEQFF.

This CDR3 reads CASSEVARDSGYTF. CDR3 in DNA: TGTGCCAGCAGTGAAGTTGCAAGGGACTCTGGCTACACCTTC. The rearrangement links TRBV2 to TRBJ1-2; maybe TRBD1 (5 bases). Trimming pared 1 base from V and 7 bases from J, leaving 13 bases between. CDR1 is SNHLY, CDR2 FYNNEI, per germline. The CDR3 covers 14 residues. The full variable domain, completed using reference TRBV2 and TRBJ1-2, is EPEVTQTPSHQVTQMGQEVILRCVPISNHLYFYWYRQILGQKVEFLVSFYNNEISEKSEIFDDQFSVERPDGSNFTLKIRSTKLEDSAMYFCASSEVARDSGYTFGSGTRLTVV.

This chain joins TRBV5-1 and TRBJ2-2; D is tentatively TRBD1 or TRBD2 (5 bases each). CDR1 and CDR2 (germline): SGHRS, YFSETQ. The CDR3 sequence is 13 residues long. V gave up 6 bases and J gave up 2 bases, with 8 bases separating them. As DNA, the CDR3 is TGCGCCAGCACCGGGGCAAACACCGGGGAGCTGTTTTTT. This encodes CASTGANTGELFF.

V usage is TRBV14 and J usage is TRBJ2-1; TRBD2 matches 8 bases. Losses at the gene ends were 4 bases for V and 5 bases for J; bases not matched to a gene: 7. The CDR3 spans 15 residues. From germline, CDR1 is SGHDN and CDR2 FVKESK. The CDR3 bases are TGTGCCAGCAGCCGAGCGGGAGTGGATAACAATGAGCAGTTCTTC. It yields the protein CASSRAGVDNNEQFF.

V and J are TRBV15 and TRBJ2-7, with D hard to call. V lost 8 bases, J lost 0 bases, and 14 bases lay in between. This CDR3 has 14 residues. The V gene's germline CDR1 is LNHNV and CDR2 YYDKDF (reference sequence). The CDR3: CATLDPKSSYEQYF. CDR3 sequence (DNA): TGTGCCACCCTAGATCCCAAAAGCTCCTACGAGCAGTACTTC.

V usage is TRBV6-1 and J usage is TRBJ2-1; TRBD2 aligns across 13 bases. Germline loops: CDR1 MNHNS, CDR2 SASEGT. The CDR3 has 14 amino acids. Unmatched junction bases numbered 3, after V lost 6 bases and J lost 7 bases. CDR3 sequence reads: CASSGLAGVNEQFF. The CDR3 DNA reads as TGTGCCAGCAGCGGACTAGCGGGAGTGAATGAGCAGTTCTTC.